A selection of T cell receptor beta chains follows, all from one sample in a study of cytomegalovirus exposure and HLA in healthy donors. Measured with immunoSEQ multiplex PCR; TCRdb has only the in-frame clones, and not every one. Of under 200,000 clones listed, 75% to 90% are singletons. Sequenced input: PBMCs. These receptor sequences come from a woman aged 18-35 years in good health and CMV-seronegative. The CDR3 runs from the conserved cysteine through the conserved F or W. Size is stated for part of the rows, as once, few or many counts, or as a class when the clone is expanded.

v_call,clone_size,cdr3_aa
TRBV5-8,NA,CASSLVQTSGSINEQFF
TRBV14,NA,CASTQGATGGGLVLYNEQFF
TRBV28,NA,CASRGQYRYTDTQYF
TRBV7-3,NA,CASSLSGVNTGELFF
TRBV10-3,NA,CAISRVAGELFF
TRBV27,NA,CASSAGGVNTEAFF
TRBV7-9,NA,CASSLPRAKLFF
TRBV4-1,NA,CASGGLSGVAETQYF
TRBV28,NA,CASSLDRAMNTEAFF
TRBV28,NA,CASSRWPQGLYEKLFF
TRBV6-1,NA,CASSEAGTGGGGYTF
TRBV27,NA,CASNNRGPDTQYF
TRBV5-1,NA,CASSWGQGLTGELFF
TRBV7-9,few,CASSLVGSTNEKLFF